This T cell receptor (beta chain) came from a study of cytomegalovirus exposure and HLA in healthy donors. Background on the study: Findings of an earlier analysis included some 120 million unique TCR beta sequences from around 180 million T cells. Findings and limits, study-wide: A later analysis linked a missense variant in DCLRE1C to the trimming of TCR beta V and J genes. Previous analysis showed most TCR beta V segments were productive about 87% or about 30% of the time.

The CDR3 has 14 residues. Germline CDR1 is MRHNA and CDR2 is SNTAGT. The V gene lost 0 bases and the J gene lost 3 bases, with 7 bases spanning the gap. This clone was detected a few times. Its specificity is unknown. PCR used 60 Vbeta primers and 13 Jbeta primers. TCRdb's table, derived via immunoSEQ multiplex PCR, lists solely in-frame clones and lacks some. The sample shows 150,000 to 200,000 clones, about 85% of them seen only once. The specimen was PBMCs. V usage is TRBV6-4 and J usage is TRBJ2-3; the D gene is possibly TRBD1 (5 bases). This receptor was taken from a man younger than 30 in good health and CMV-seropositive. The CDR3 reads CASSDSGHTDTQYF. DNA for the CDR3: TGTGCCAGCAGTGACTCAGGACATACAGATACGCAGTATTTT.